This section outlines one T cell receptor (beta chain) sequence together with its context. Methods used by the authors: Estimates of nucleated cell counts were drawn from the amplification of reference gene primers. TCRdb's table, derived via immunoSEQ multiplex PCR, lists solely in-frame clones and lacks some. D and trimming were read from the DNA, whereas the V and J calls and clone size are those reported in that table. The table records about 50,000 clones, 86% of them present only once. These data originate in a study of blood T cell repertoires in COVID-19. For the study at large: COVID-19 samples collected from the United States, Italy and Spain covered acute and convalescent phases.

V lost 6 bases and J lost 6, with 18 bases in between. This CDR3 is built from 14 residues. Germline CDR1 SQVTM, CDR2 ANQGSEA. The sequencing sample was made of peripheral blood. The source is a man aged 60-69 years with active or convalescent COVID-19. The chain couples TRBV29-1 to TRBJ1-5; a weak D match, TRBD1 (5 bases). CDR3 protein: CSVRGGNSTQPQHF. CDR3 nucleotides: TGCAGCGTCCGGGGGGGAAATTCTACTCAGCCCCAGCATTTT. Filled out from reference TRBV29-1 and TRBJ1-5, the complete variable domain reads SAVISQKPSRDICQRGTSLTIQCQVDSQVTMMFWYRQQPGQSLTLIATANQGSEATYESGFVIDKFPISRPNLTFSTLTVSNMSPEDSSIYLCSVRGGNSTQPQHFGDGTRLSIL.